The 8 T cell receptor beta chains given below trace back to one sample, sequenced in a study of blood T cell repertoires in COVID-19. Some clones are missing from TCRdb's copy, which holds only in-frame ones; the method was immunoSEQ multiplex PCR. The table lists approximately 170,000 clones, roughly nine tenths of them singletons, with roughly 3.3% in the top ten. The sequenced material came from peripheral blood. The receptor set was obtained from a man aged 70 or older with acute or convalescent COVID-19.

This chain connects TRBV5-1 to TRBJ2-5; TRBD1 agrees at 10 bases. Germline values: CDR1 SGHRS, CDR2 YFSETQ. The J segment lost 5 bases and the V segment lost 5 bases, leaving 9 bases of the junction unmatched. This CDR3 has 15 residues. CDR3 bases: TGCGCCAGCAGACCCGGGACAGGGGATTGGGAGACCCAGTACTTC. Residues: CASRPGTGDWETQYF.

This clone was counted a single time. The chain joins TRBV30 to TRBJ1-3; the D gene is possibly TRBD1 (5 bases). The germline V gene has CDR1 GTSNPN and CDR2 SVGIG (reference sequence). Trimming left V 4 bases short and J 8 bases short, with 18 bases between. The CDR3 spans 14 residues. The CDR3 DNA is TGTGCCTGGACTCCACCGGCAGGGCGGTACACCATATATTTT. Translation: CAWTPPAGRYTIYF.

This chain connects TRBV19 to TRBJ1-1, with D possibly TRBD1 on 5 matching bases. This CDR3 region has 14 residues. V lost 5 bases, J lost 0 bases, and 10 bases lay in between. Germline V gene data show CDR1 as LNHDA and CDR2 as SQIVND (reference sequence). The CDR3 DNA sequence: TGTGCCAGTAGTCCCAAGGGGTTGAACACTGAAGCTTTCTTT. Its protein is CASSPKGLNTEAFF.

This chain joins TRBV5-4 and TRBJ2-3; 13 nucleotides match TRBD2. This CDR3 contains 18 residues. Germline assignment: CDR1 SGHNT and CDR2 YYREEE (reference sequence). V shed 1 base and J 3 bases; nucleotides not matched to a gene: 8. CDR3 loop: CASSLLTSGGARTDTQYF. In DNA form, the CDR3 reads TGTGCCAGCAGCTTGCTTACTAGCGGGGGGGCAAGAACAGATACGCAGTATTTT.

The CDR3 nucleotides are TGTGCCAGCAGTTTGACCGGGTACGAGCAGTACTTC. Its protein product is CASSLTGYEQYF. The genes are TRBV27 and TRBJ2-7; unclear D gene. From germline, CDR1 is MNHEY and CDR2 SMNVEV (reference sequence). V was cut by 3 bases and J by 4 bases, with 7 bases left in between. The CDR3 totals 12 residues.

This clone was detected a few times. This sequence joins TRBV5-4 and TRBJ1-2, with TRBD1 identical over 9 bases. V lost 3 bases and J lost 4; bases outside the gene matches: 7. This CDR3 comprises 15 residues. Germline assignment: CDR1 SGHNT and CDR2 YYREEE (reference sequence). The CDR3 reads CASSSWTGESYGYTF. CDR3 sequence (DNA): TGTGCCAGCAGCTCCTGGACAGGGGAGAGCTATGGCTACACCTTC.

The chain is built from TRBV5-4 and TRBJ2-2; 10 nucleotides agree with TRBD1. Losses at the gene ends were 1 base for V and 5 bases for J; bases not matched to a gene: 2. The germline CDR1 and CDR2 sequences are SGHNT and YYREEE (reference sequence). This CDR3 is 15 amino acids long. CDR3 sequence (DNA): TGTGCCAGCAGCTTGAGGACAGGGGGAACCGGGGAGCTGTTTTTT. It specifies CASSLRTGGTGELFF.

CDR3 residues: CSASGLNTEAFF. CDR3 sequence (DNA): TGCAGCGCTTCGGGACTAAACACTGAAGCTTTCTTT. The J gene is TRBJ1-1, the V gene TRBV29-1, with D tentatively TRBD1 (5 bases). Germline assignment: CDR1 SQVTM and CDR2 ANQGSEA. V was cut by 7 bases and J by 2 bases, with 11 bases left in between. The CDR3 length is 12 residues.